A single sample gave rise to the 28 T cell receptor beta chains below, sequenced in a study of T cell repertoires in cytomegalovirus infection. One entry per CDR3 protein, called by TCRdb with MiXCR from the reads. The repertoire holds approximately 500,000 distinct CDR3 sequences, with more than 15% as singletons. The sequenced material came from CD8+ T cells from PBMCs. The source is a human donor in good health (CMV status not recorded). Some clones in this sample may be carry-over from other donors' samples.

This clonotype was counted many times. The rearrangement uses TRBV2 and TRBJ2-5; TRBD2 might be the D (5 bases). Germline CDR1 reads SNHLY; CDR2 reads FYNNEI. The CDR3 runs to 12 residues. V dropped 10 bases and J dropped 6 bases, with 15 bases sitting between them. The CDR3 reads CATTGVEKTQYF. The DNA of the CDR3 is TGTGCCACCACCGGGGTCGAGAAGACCCAGTACTTC.

As concerns this clonotype: Since the CDR3 does not end with the conserved phenylalanine or tryptophan, this likely comes from a read error. The CDR3 spells CSARLNPPPETQYL. CDR3 in DNA: TGCAGTGCTAGACTCAATCCCCCCCCGGAGACCCAGTACCTC. This chain connects TRBV20-1 to TRBJ2-5, with D unclear. V lost 2 bases and J lost 5, with 15 bases in between. The CDR3 runs 14 residues. The germline gives CDR1 DFQATT, CDR2 SNEGSKA (reference sequence).

As to this clonotype: One end of the junction is discordant with germline, which a read error may explain. The chain joins TRBV12-3 or TRBV12-4 to TRBJ1-2; a weak D match, TRBD1 (5 bases). CDR3 size: 16 residues. CDR3 protein: CASSTNRDPYNYVYTF. The CDR3, as DNA: TGTGCCAGCAGTACCAATAGGGACCCATATAACTATGTCTACACCTTC.

This chain connects TRBV29-1 to TRBJ2-3, with 10 bases lining up with TRBD2. This CDR3 is built from 17 residues. V was clipped by 1 base and J by 0 bases; unmatched bases: 7. Germline CDR1 and CDR2: SQVTM and ANQGSEA. The CDR3 here is CSVEGTWTSGSTDTQYF. In DNA, the CDR3 is TGCAGCGTTGAAGGGACTTGGACTAGCGGAAGCACAGATACGCAGTATTTT.

This clonotype was seen at least ten times. This chain joins TRBV11-2 and TRBJ2-7; possible D gene TRBD2, 5 bases. There are 15 residues in the CDR3. Germline V gene lookup returns CDR1 SGHAT and CDR2 FQNNGV. V lost 5 bases, J lost 2 bases, and 16 bases lay in between. The CDR3 bases are TGTGCCAGCAGCCGTCCCAGCGGCAGCACCTACGAGCAGTACTTC. Translating it yields CASSRPSGSTYEQYF.

Notes on this clonotype: A junction boundary mismatches the germline segment, possibly from a read error. This sequence joins TRBV6-6 and TRBJ2-7, with D unclear. This CDR3 contains 13 residues. Germline loops: CDR1 MNHNY, CDR2 SVGAGI (reference sequence). CDR3 residues: CASSYFVSYEQYF. Written as DNA, the CDR3 is TGTGCCAGCAGCTACTTTGTCTCCTACGAGCAGTACTTC.

This clonotype was seen repeatedly, ten times or more. The chain joins TRBV11-2 to TRBJ2-7, with 8 bases lining up with TRBD1. Germline V lookup: CDR1 SGHAT, CDR2 FQNNGV. CDR3 length: 15 amino acids. V lost 4 bases to trimming and J lost 2 bases; unmatched junction nucleotides: 7. DNA of the CDR3: TGTGCCAGCAGCTCCCCGACAGGGGCCCCCTACGAGCAGTACTTC. This encodes CASSSPTGAPYEQYF.

The genes are TRBV29-1 and TRBJ2-2; D perhaps matches TRBD1 (5 bases). Germline CDR1 is SQVTM and CDR2 is ANQGSEA. This CDR3 region has 14 residues. Trimming took 5 bases from V and 6 from J, leaving 16 bases between them. CDR3 protein: CSVSEQGLSGELFF. The CDR3 coding sequence is TGCAGCGTTTCCGAGCAGGGTTTGTCCGGGGAGCTGTTTTTT.

This clonotype was detected a few times. This chain uses TRBV7-9 with TRBJ1-1, with TRBD1 as a possible D gene (5 bases). The CDR3 has 14 amino acids. Between the trimmed V and J ends, which lost 6 bases and 3 bases, there was a span of 14 bases. CDR1 and CDR2 from the germline V gene are SEHNR and FQNEAQ (reference sequence). The CDR3 nucleotides are TGTGCCAGCAGTACCGGGGGTGGGTACACTGAAGCTTTCTTT. Protein product: CASSTGGGYTEAFF.

This clonotype was seen ten or more times. The J gene is TRBJ2-1, the V gene TRBV7-3, with 9 bases identical to TRBD2. Trimming at V came to 11 bases and at J to 2 bases, leaving 10 bases not matched to a gene. The CDR3 covers 15 residues. Germline V gives CDR1 SGHTA, CDR2 FQGTGA. In nucleotides, the CDR3 is TGTGCCTCAGGGGGGGCGGGAGGGCCCTACAATGAGCAGTTCTTC. Protein sequence: CASGGAGGPYNEQFF.

This clonotype occurred once. The chain joins TRBV20-1 to TRBJ2-1; 7 nucleotides agree with TRBD2. CDR3 length: 14 amino acids. Looked up from germline, CDR1 is DFQATT and CDR2 is SNEGSKA (reference sequence). V trimming: 5 bases; J trimming: 3 bases; junction bases outside the gene matches: 7. The CDR3 DNA is TGCAGTGCTCTAAGCCGGACTAGCTACAATGAGCAGTTCTTC. Encoded protein: CSALSRTSYNEQFF.

This clonotype was detected once. The chain carries TRBV20-1 and TRBJ1-3; D remains unclear. This CDR3 is built from 11 residues. V lost 1 base, J lost 4 bases, and 2 bases lay in between. Germline assignment: CDR1 DFQATT and CDR2 SNEGSKA (reference sequence). As DNA, the CDR3 is TGCAGTGCTAGAGTCGGAAACACCATATATTTT. Protein: CSARVGNTIYF.

This clonotype came up many times. The chain combines TRBV6-9 with TRBJ2-7, with D perhaps TRBD2 (5 bases). The germline CDR1 and CDR2 sequences are MNHGY and SVAAGI. This CDR3 has 16 residues. The ends were cut back, 5 bases at V and 5 bases at J, with 22 bases in the middle. This CDR3 is CASSNDRRRRRNEQYF. Written as DNA, the CDR3 is TGTGCCAGCAGTAACGATCGAAGAAGGCGGAGGAACGAGCAGTACTTC.

This clonotype was observed many times. This chain joins TRBV7-9 and TRBJ1-1, with 8 nucleotides matching TRBD1. CDR1 and CDR2 from the germline V gene are SEHNR and FQNEAQ (reference sequence). V was clipped by 7 bases and J by 1 base; unmatched bases: 20. This CDR3 is built from 19 residues. The DNA for the CDR3 is TGTGCCAGCACTTTTCCTGCGGGACAGGACAGAGTTAGGAACACTGAAGCTTTCTTT. It yields the protein CASTFPAGQDRVRNTEAFF.

This clonotype was counted ten times or more. The rearrangement links TRBV28 to TRBJ2-5; D unresolved. From germline, CDR1 is MDHEN and CDR2 SYDVKM. V gave up 2 bases and J gave up 1 base, with 26 bases separating them. The length of the CDR3 is 20 residues. The DNA of the CDR3 is TGTGCCAGCAGTTTACCCCTCCCCGGCGCAGACCCGACCCTCCAAGAGACCCAGTACTTC. Its protein product is CASSLPLPGADPTLQETQYF.

This clonotype appeared a few times. The V and J genes are TRBV6-1 and TRBJ1-1, with D hard to call. V shed 5 bases and J shed 1 base, with 14 bases lying between them. The CDR3 loop spans 15 amino acids. Per the germline V gene, CDR1 is MNHNS and CDR2 is SASEGT. As DNA, the CDR3 is TGTGCCAGCAGTTCCACCCTGGGCAGGAACACTGAAGCTTTCTTT. Amino acids: CASSSTLGRNTEAFF.

The table lists this clonotype with many counts. The chain couples TRBV12-3 or TRBV12-4 to TRBJ2-5; 10 bases fit TRBD1. V shed 5 bases, J shed 1 base, and the junction held 4 bases outside the gene matches. The CDR3 extends over 15 amino acids. The CDR3 DNA reads as TGTGCCAGCAGTCCTCGGACAGGGGGCCAAGAGACCCAGTACTTC. It encodes CASSPRTGGQETQYF.

This clonotype occurred many times. The chain couples TRBV28 to TRBJ1-2, with TRBD1 matching over 8 bases. J lost 4 bases, V lost 3 bases, and 7 bases had no gene match. Germline V lookup: CDR1 MDHEN, CDR2 SYDVKM. The CDR3 consists of 15 residues. Here the CDR3 reads CASSFAQGAGYGYTF. DNA for the CDR3: TGTGCCAGCAGTTTTGCCCAGGGGGCGGGCTATGGCTACACCTTC.

This clonotype showed up many times. The chain joins TRBV19 to TRBJ1-1; D remains ambiguous. The ends were cut back, 2 bases at V and 2 bases at J, with 12 bases in the middle. CDR1 and CDR2 from the germline V gene are LNHDA and SQIVND (reference sequence). This CDR3 spans 15 amino acids. This CDR3 reads CASSISGLSNTEAFF. In DNA form, the CDR3 reads TGTGCCAGTAGTATATCGGGTCTATCCAACACTGAAGCTTTCTTT.

The table lists this clonotype with a few counts. The rearrangement links TRBV2 to TRBJ2-1, with 10 bases lining up with TRBD2. Trimming took 5 bases from V and 9 from J; bases not matched to a gene: 4. This CDR3 spans 13 amino acids. Germline V gene lookup returns CDR1 SNHLY and CDR2 FYNNEI. The CDR3 spells CASSSGRAIEQFF. The CDR3 coding sequence is TGTGCCAGCAGTAGCGGGAGGGCCATTGAGCAGTTCTTC.

There are many counts of this clonotype. V usage is TRBV7-2 and J usage is TRBJ2-7; D ambiguous. V was clipped by 1 base and J by 5 bases, with 12 bases between them. Germline V gives CDR1 SGHTA, CDR2 FQGNSA. This CDR3 has 14 residues. The CDR3 bases are TGTGCCAGCAGCTTAGGGCCCCGGGCGAACGAGCAGTACTTC. Its translation: CASSLGPRANEQYF.

The genes are TRBV6-5 and TRBJ1-1; D gene ambiguous. This CDR3 has 14 amino acids. Germline V gene data show CDR1 as MNHEY and CDR2 as SVGAGI. Trimming pared 0 bases from V and 7 bases from J, leaving 12 bases between. CDR3 protein: CASSYSKRLVEAFF. The CDR3 region has the DNA TGTGCCAGCAGTTACTCGAAGAGACTTGTTGAAGCTTTCTTT.

This clonotype was recorded only once. V usage is TRBV20-1 and J usage is TRBJ2-6, with D unclear. Trimming stripped 3 bases from V and 2 bases from J, with 17 bases between. CDR3 size: 17 residues. Germline V gene lookup returns CDR1 DFQATT and CDR2 SNEGSKA (reference sequence). The CDR3 region is CSARADPRSAGANVLTF. DNA for the CDR3: TGCAGTGCTAGGGCTGATCCTCGGAGCGCTGGGGCCAACGTCCTGACTTTC.

This clonotype showed up just a few times. CDR3 coding DNA: TGTGCCAGCAGCGTAGATGGGGCGAGGGAAGGGAGGTCCTACGAGCAGTACTTC. Translated: CASSVDGAREGRSYEQYF. V gene TRBV9 combines with J gene TRBJ2-7; the D gene is possibly TRBD2 (6 bases). Trimming removed 0 bases from V and 1 base from J, with 20 bases in between. Germline values: CDR1 SGDLS, CDR2 YYNGEE. This CDR3 has 18 residues.

This clonotype was observed a few times. The chain is built from TRBV27 and TRBJ2-3, with 8 bases matching TRBD2. The CDR3 consists of 16 residues. The V gene end was trimmed by 7 bases and the J gene end by 1 base; junction bases not matched to a gene: 10. CDR1 MNHEY and CDR2 SMNVEV come from the germline V gene (reference sequence). The CDR3 loop reads CASTTRGGWGTDTQYF. Here the CDR3 DNA reads TGTGCCAGCACCACCCGGGGGGGGTGGGGCACAGATACGCAGTATTTT.

This clonotype was counted at least ten times. This chain joins TRBV11-2 and TRBJ2-3; a possible D gene is TRBD2 (5 bases). Trimming pared 5 bases from V and 2 bases from J, leaving 14 bases between. Germline V CDR1 and CDR2: SGHAT, FQNNGV. The CDR3 runs 15 residues. This CDR3 reads CASSHSVPPTDTQYF. The CDR3 DNA follows: TGTGCCAGCAGCCATAGCGTGCCCCCCACAGATACGCAGTATTTT.

This clonotype was seen a few times. The genes are TRBV6-1 and TRBJ1-2; 7 positions match TRBD1. This CDR3 spans 13 amino acids. V trimming: 6 bases; J trimming: 3 bases; junction bases outside the gene matches: 4. Germline V gene sequence: CDR1 MNHNS, CDR2 SASEGT. The CDR3 coding sequence is TGTGCCAGCAGAAACAGGGGCGACTATGGCTACACCTTC. Protein sequence: CASRNRGDYGYTF.

This clonotype was recorded a few times. The V gene is TRBV18, the J gene TRBJ2-5; no reliable D call. The CDR3 is 15 amino acids. Trimming took off 1 base at V and 3 bases at J, with 12 bases between the two ends. CDR1 and CDR2 from the germline V gene are KGHSH and LQKENI. The CDR3 region has the DNA TGTGCCAGCTCACCACAGCGAGTAATTGAAGAGACCCAGTACTTC. Translation gives CASSPQRVIEETQYF. The full variable domain, its missing parts supplied by reference TRBV18 and TRBJ2-5, is NAGVMQNPRHLVRRRGQEARLRCSPMKGHSHVYWYRQLPEEGLKFMVYLQKENIIDESGMPKERFSAEFPKEGPSILRIQQVVRGDSAAYFCASSPQRVIEETQYFGPGTRLLVL.